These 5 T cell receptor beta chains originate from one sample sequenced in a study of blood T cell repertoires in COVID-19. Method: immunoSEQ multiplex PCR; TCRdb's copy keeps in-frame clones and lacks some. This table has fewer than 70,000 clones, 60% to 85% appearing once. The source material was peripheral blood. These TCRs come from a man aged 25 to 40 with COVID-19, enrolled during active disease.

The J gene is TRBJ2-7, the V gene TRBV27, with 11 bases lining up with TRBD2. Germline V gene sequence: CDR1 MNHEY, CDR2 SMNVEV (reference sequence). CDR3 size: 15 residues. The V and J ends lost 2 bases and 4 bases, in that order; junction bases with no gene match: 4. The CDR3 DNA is TGTGCCAGCAGTTTAGGGACTAGCGGAACATACGAGCAGTACTTC. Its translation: CASSLGTSGTYEQYF.

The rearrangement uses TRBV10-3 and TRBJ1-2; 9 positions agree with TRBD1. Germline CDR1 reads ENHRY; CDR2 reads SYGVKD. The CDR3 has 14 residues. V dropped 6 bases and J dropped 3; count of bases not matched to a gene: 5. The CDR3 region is CAISRDRDDYGYTF. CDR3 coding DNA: TGTGCCATCAGCCGGGACAGGGATGACTATGGCTACACCTTC.

CDR3 DNA: TGTGCCAGCAGTGGACTAGCGGGAGTATTTGAGACCCAGTACTTC. This gives the protein CASSGLAGVFETQYF. The chain carries TRBV5-4 and TRBJ2-5, with 13 bases fitting TRBD2. Germline lookup yields CDR1 SGHNT and CDR2 YYREEE (reference sequence). The CDR3 extends over 15 amino acids. The V and J ends lost 5 bases and 5 bases, in that order; junction bases with no gene match: 6.

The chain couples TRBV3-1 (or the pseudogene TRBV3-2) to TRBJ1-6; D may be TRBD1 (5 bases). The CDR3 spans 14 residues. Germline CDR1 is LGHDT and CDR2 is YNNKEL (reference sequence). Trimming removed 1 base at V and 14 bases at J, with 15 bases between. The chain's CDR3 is CASSQVGGDRTLHF. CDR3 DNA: TGTGCCAGCAGCCAAGTCGGAGGGGATAGGACCCTCCACTTT.

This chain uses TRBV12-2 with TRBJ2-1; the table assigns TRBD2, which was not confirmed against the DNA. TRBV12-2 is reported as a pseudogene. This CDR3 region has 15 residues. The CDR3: CASRRTSGRENEQFF. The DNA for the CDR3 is TGTGCAAGTCGTAGGACTAGCGGGAGGGAAAATGAGCAGTTCTTC.